The 30 T cell receptor beta chains in this list originate from one sample, sequenced in a study of blood T cell repertoires in COVID-19. Sequencing used immunoSEQ multiplex PCR; TCRdb keeps in-frame clones, though not all of them. In the table there are roughly 400,000 clones, around nine tenths of which are singletons. Specimen: PBMCs or T cells enriched from blood (not recorded which). All receptors derive from a woman aged 18-29 years who had been exposed to COVID-19.

Only one count was recorded for this clone. The chain carries TRBV6-5 and TRBJ1-1; D perhaps matches TRBD1 (5 bases). Looked up from germline, CDR1 is MNHEY and CDR2 is SVGAGI. CDR3 length: 11 amino acids. Trimming pared 6 bases from V and 7 bases from J, leaving 9 bases between. CDR3 loop: CASRGGREAFF. CDR3 DNA: TGTGCCAGCAGGGGGGGACGTGAAGCTTTCTTT.

The V call is TRBV7-2, the J call TRBJ2-1; 14 nucleotides align to TRBD2. CDR1 and CDR2 (germline): SGHTA, FQGNSA. V gave up 5 bases and J gave up 6 bases; unmatched junction bases: 6. The CDR3 contains 16 residues. CDR3 coding DNA: TGTGCCAGCAGCCGCCGACTAGCGGGAGGGGGCAATGAGCAGTTCTTC. It encodes CASSRRLAGGGNEQFF.

The J gene is TRBJ1-5, the V gene TRBV12-3 or TRBV12-4; possibly TRBD1 for D (5 bases). This CDR3 comprises 13 residues. The ends were cut back, 10 bases at V and 7 bases at J, with 17 bases in the middle. Here the CDR3 DNA reads TGTGCCATTGCAGGGCTCCATCGGCAGCCCCAGCATTTT. Residues: CAIAGLHRQPQHF.

The chain recombines TRBV5-1 with TRBJ2-7; the match to TRBD1 covers 8 bases. The CDR3 spans 15 residues. Germline V gives CDR1 SGHRS, CDR2 YFSETQ. V shed 3 bases, J shed 6 bases, and the junction held 11 bases outside the gene matches. CDR3 in DNA: TGCGCCAGCAGCTCCCCGGACAGGGCTCTGGGCGAGCAGTACTTC. Translated, it gives CASSSPDRALGEQYF.

This chain uses TRBV9 with TRBJ1-5; D unresolved. Germline-derived CDR1 and CDR2 are SGDLS and YYNGEE. The V end was cut by 0 bases, the J end by 6 bases, with 7 bases between. The CDR3 runs to 13 residues. DNA for the CDR3: TGTGCCAGCAGCGTAGGATCGAGTCAGCCCCAGCATTTT. Its translation is CASSVGSSQPQHF.

This chain connects TRBV19 to TRBJ1-5, with a possible D match to TRBD1 (5 bases). V lost 3 bases to trimming and J lost 7 bases, with 13 bases between them. Germline assignment: CDR1 LNHDA and CDR2 SQIVND (reference sequence). The CDR3 contains 14 residues. This chain's CDR3 is CASSIYRSNQPQHF. The CDR3 nucleotides are TGTGCCAGTAGTATTTACAGGAGTAACCAGCCCCAGCATTTT. The full variable domain, with the rest looked up from reference TRBV19 and TRBJ1-5, is DGGITQSPKYLFRKEGQNVTLSCEQNLNHDAMYWYRQDPGQGLRLIYYSQIVNDFQKGDIAEGYSVSREKKESFPLTVTSAQKNPTAFYLCASSIYRSNQPQHFGDGTRLSIL.

This sequence joins TRBV27 and TRBJ1-2; no reliable D call. CDR3 length: 13 residues. Trimming shortened V by 2 bases and J by 4 bases, and 8 bases separated the two germline ends. Germline CDR1 MNHEY, CDR2 SMNVEV (reference sequence). CDR3 in DNA: TGTGCCAGCAGTTTAGATCGGGGCTATGGCTACACCTTC. Its protein is CASSLDRGYGYTF.

V is TRBV27 and J is TRBJ1-1, with TRBD1 as a possible D gene (6 bases). The germline V gene has CDR1 MNHEY and CDR2 SMNVEV (reference sequence). V was trimmed by 1 base and J by 2 bases, leaving 14 bases between them. CDR3 length: 16 amino acids. The CDR3 region has the DNA TGTGCCAGCAGTTTATTAGGAGGGGGGGGTAACACTGAAGCTTTCTTT. It encodes CASSLLGGGGNTEAFF.

This chain joins TRBV11-2 and TRBJ2-7; TRBD1 matches 9 bases. Per germline, CDR1 SGHAT and CDR2 FQNNGV. CDR3 length equals 16 residues. V dropped 0 bases and J dropped 6; count of bases not matched to a gene: 9. The CDR3 is CASSLDYRGRITEQYF. The CDR3 DNA reads as TGTGCCAGCAGCTTAGACTACAGGGGGCGCATCACCGAGCAGTACTTC. Using reference TRBV11-2 and TRBJ2-7 for the parts outside the CDR3, the full variable domain is EAGVAQSPRYKIIEKRQSVAFWCNPISGHATLYWYQQILGQGPKLLIQFQNNGVVDDSQLPKDRFSAERLKGVDSTLKIQPAKLEDSAVYLCASSLDYRGRITEQYFGPGTRLTVT.

The rearrangement uses TRBV19 and TRBJ1-4; D remains ambiguous. This CDR3 is 13 amino acids long. Trimming removed 9 bases from V and 8 bases from J, with 16 bases in between. Germline V gene data show CDR1 as LNHDA and CDR2 as SQIVND (reference sequence). CDR3 residues: CASSAGNSEKLFF. As DNA, the CDR3 is TGTGCCAGCAGTGCCGGAAACAGCGAAAAACTGTTTTTT. Full variable domain (missing parts from reference TRBV19 and TRBJ1-4): DGGITQSPKYLFRKEGQNVTLSCEQNLNHDAMYWYRQDPGQGLRLIYYSQIVNDFQKGDIAEGYSVSREKKESFPLTVTSAQKNPTAFYLCASSAGNSEKLFFGSGTQLSVL.

The V and J genes are TRBV6-2 or TRBV6-3 and TRBJ2-1; 7 bases line up with TRBD2. CDR1 and CDR2 (germline): MNHEY, SVGEGT. The CDR3 is made up of 17 amino acids. V lost 2 bases to trimming and J lost 1 base; unmatched junction nucleotides: 8. CDR3: CASSYAGSGLSYNEQFF. CDR3 sequence (DNA): TGTGCCAGCAGTTACGCGGGTAGCGGGCTATCCTACAATGAGCAGTTCTTC.

The rearrangement uses TRBV4-1 and TRBJ2-7; D uncertain. The CDR3 runs 15 residues. Germline V lookup: CDR1 MGHRA, CDR2 YSYEKL. V was pared by 1 base and J by 1 base, with 11 bases between. The CDR3 region is CASSQVATGSYEQYF. The CDR3 bases are TGCGCCAGCAGCCAAGTCGCAACGGGTTCCTACGAGCAGTACTTC.

This sequence joins TRBV6-1 and TRBJ2-7; D ambiguous. Trimming shortened V by 2 bases and J by 3 bases, and 2 bases separated the two germline ends. Germline loops: CDR1 MNHNS, CDR2 SASEGT. CDR3 size: 11 residues. The DNA for the CDR3 is TGTGCCAGCAGTGAATACTACGAGCAGTACTTC. Translated: CASSEYYEQYF.

V is TRBV4-1 and J is TRBJ1-5, with D possibly TRBD1 on 5 matching bases. Trimming removed 0 bases at V and 6 bases at J, with 9 bases between. CDR3 size: 14 residues. Germline CDR1 MGHRA, CDR2 YSYEKL. CDR3 DNA: TGCGCCAGCAGCCAAGAAGGGGCAGGTCAGCCCCAGCATTTT. This sequence encodes CASSQEGAGQPQHF.

The V and J genes are TRBV27 and TRBJ1-1, with 12 bases aligning to TRBD1. The CDR3 loop spans 14 amino acids. Trimming took 5 bases from V and 5 from J; bases not matched to a gene: 3. CDR1 and CDR2 (germline): MNHEY, SMNVEV (reference sequence). The CDR3 DNA reads TGTGCCAGCAGTGGGGACAGGGGGCTAACTGAAGCTTTCTTT. Translation gives CASSGDRGLTEAFF.

The chain is built from TRBV29-1 and TRBJ2-1; D is unclear. The V end lost 3 bases, the J end lost 0 bases, and 12 bases lay between the germline ends. The CDR3 loop spans 15 amino acids. Germline V gives CDR1 SQVTM, CDR2 ANQGSEA. The CDR3 is CSVEGALNSYNEQFF. CDR3 DNA: TGCAGCGTTGAGGGCGCACTTAACTCCTACAATGAGCAGTTCTTC.

The V call is TRBV28, the J call TRBJ2-3; 9 bases align to TRBD1. V was pared by 7 bases and J by 6 bases, with 14 bases of the junction left unmatched. The CDR3 sequence is 16 residues long. CDR1 and CDR2 from the germline V gene are MDHEN and SYDVKM. Here the CDR3 reads CASTDQGQGILDTQYF. CDR3 nucleotides: TGTGCCAGCACCGACCAGGGACAGGGCATCTTGGATACGCAGTATTTT.

CDR3 amino acids: CASSPSASGTMGNEQFF. The CDR3 DNA reads as TGTGCCAGCTCACCATCGGCTAGCGGGACGATGGGGAATGAGCAGTTCTTC. The chain carries TRBV18 and TRBJ2-1, with TRBD2 matching over 9 bases. Germline-derived CDR1 and CDR2 are KGHSH and LQKENI. CDR3 length: 17 residues. J gave up 7 bases and V 2 bases, and 12 bases lay outside the gene matches.

This clone was seen once. V is TRBV15 and J is TRBJ2-7, with 7 bases that match TRBD1. Germline lookup yields CDR1 LNHNV and CDR2 YYDKDF (reference sequence). The CDR3 consists of 13 residues. With V trimmed by 2 bases and J by 7 bases, 5 bases remained unmatched. As DNA, the CDR3 is TGTGCCACCAGCAGATACAGGGGTGGAGAGCAGTACTTC. This codes for CATSRYRGGEQYF. The variable domain in full, completed from reference TRBV15 and TRBJ2-7, reads DAMVIQNPRYQVTQFGKPVTLSCSQTLNHNVMYWYQQKSSQAPKLLFHYYDKDFNNEADTPDNFQSRRPNTSFCFLDIRSPGLGDTAMYLCATSRYRGGEQYFGPGTRLTVT.

This CDR3 is CASSYGPLRQETQYF. CDR3 DNA: TGTGCCAGCAGTTATGGGCCCTTAAGGCAAGAGACCCAGTACTTC. The chain recombines TRBV6-5 with TRBJ2-5, with D hard to call. Germline CDR1 reads MNHEY; CDR2 reads SVGAGI. The length of the CDR3 is 15 residues. The germline V and J ends were trimmed by 3 bases and 2 bases, with 13 bases remaining between them.

This sequence joins TRBV21-1 and TRBJ2-7; no check of the table's D call, TRBD1, against the DNA was made. TRBV21-1 is shown as a pseudogene. This CDR3 has 15 amino acids. CDR3 protein: CASSKVPGQGGEQYF. For the CDR3, the DNA is TGTGCCAGCAGCAAAGTGCCGGGACAGGGAGGAGAGCAGTACTTC.

The rearrangement joins TRBV5-1 to TRBJ2-7, with 9 bases lining up with TRBD1. From germline, CDR1 is SGHRS and CDR2 YFSETQ. The junction had 9 bases not matched to a gene; V was cut back by 5 bases and J by 6 bases. The CDR3 has 14 amino acids. The CDR3 is CASSSGTGQGEQYF. The CDR3 region has the DNA TGCGCCAGCAGTTCTGGGACAGGGCAAGGCGAGCAGTACTTC.

The J gene is TRBJ2-3, the V gene TRBV14; 9 nucleotides agree with TRBD1. The germline V gene has CDR1 SGHDN and CDR2 FVKESK. The junction had 6 bases not matched to a gene; V was cut back by 1 base and J by 4 bases. The CDR3 totals 16 residues. Here the CDR3 reads CASSQGGQGMADTQYF. The DNA for the CDR3 is TGTGCCAGCAGCCAAGGCGGACAGGGGATGGCAGATACGCAGTATTTT. Full variable domain (rest looked up from reference TRBV14 and TRBJ2-3): EAGVTQFPSHSVIEKGQTVTLRCDPISGHDNLYWYRRVMGKEIKFLLHFVKESKQDESGMPNNRFLAERTGGTYSTLKVQPAELEDSGVYFCASSQGGQGMADTQYFGPGTRLTVL.

This chain joins TRBV28 and TRBJ2-3; 8 nucleotides line up with TRBD2. Germline V gene sequence: CDR1 MDHEN, CDR2 SYDVKM. CDR3 length equals 17 residues. V shed 4 bases and J 3 bases; nucleotides not matched to a gene: 12. Here the CDR3 reads CASSSPLSGRATDTQYF. The CDR3 DNA reads as TGTGCCAGCAGTTCCCCTCTCAGCGGGAGAGCGACAGATACGCAGTATTTT.

The chain joins TRBV18 to TRBJ2-7; perhaps TRBD2 as D (6 bases). The CDR3 has 16 amino acids. V was trimmed by 3 bases and J by 6 bases, leaving 21 bases between them. Germline lookup yields CDR1 KGHSH and CDR2 LQKENI. The chain's CDR3 is CASSPLGGTPPFEQYF. CDR3 coding DNA: TGTGCCAGCTCACCCCTCGGGGGTACACCTCCCTTCGAGCAGTACTTC.

The chain is built from TRBV6-7 and TRBJ2-3; no clear D gene. TRBV6-7 carries the ORF label, with uncertain function. The CDR3 spans 14 residues. V was trimmed by 1 base and J by 6 bases, leaving 11 bases between them. CDR3 region: CASSYLSIEDTQYF. The CDR3 DNA is TGTGCCAGCAGTTACTTGAGCATTGAGGATACGCAGTATTTT.

The chain links TRBV2 to TRBJ2-3, with 9 bases fitting TRBD2. The CDR3 spans 16 residues. Germline V gene data show CDR1 as SNHLY and CDR2 as FYNNEI. Trimming at V came to 7 bases and at J to 4 bases, leaving 12 bases not matched to a gene. As DNA, the CDR3 is TGTGCCAGCAAAACTAGCGGGCCGCTTCTCTCAGATACGCAGTATTTT. Encoded protein: CASKTSGPLLSDTQYF.

This chain connects TRBV5-1 to TRBJ2-1; 7 nucleotides align to TRBD1. CDR1 is SGHRS and CDR2 is YFSETQ in the germline V gene. The J segment lost 0 bases and the V segment lost 3 bases, leaving 6 bases of the junction unmatched. The CDR3 covers 16 residues. CDR3 sequence: CASSSGGHSSYNEQFF. CDR3 sequence (DNA): TGCGCCAGCAGCTCAGGGGGTCATAGCTCCTACAATGAGCAGTTCTTC.

V and J are TRBV3-1 (or the pseudogene TRBV3-2) and TRBJ2-3; TRBD2 agrees at 7 bases. Trimming took 4 bases from V and 5 from J; bases not matched to a gene: 12. The CDR3 spans 16 residues. Germline-derived CDR1 and CDR2 are LGHDT and YNNKEL (reference sequence). The CDR3 region is CASSLRAPAGIDTQYF. DNA for the CDR3: TGTGCCAGCAGCCTCAGAGCCCCAGCGGGAATAGATACGCAGTATTTT.

This chain connects TRBV29-1 to TRBJ1-1; D is perhaps TRBD1 (6 bases). The CDR3 covers 12 residues. V lost 1 base to trimming and J lost 6 bases, with 9 bases between them. The germline V gene encodes CDR1 SQVTM and CDR2 ANQGSEA. The CDR3, as DNA: TGCAGCGTTGAAGGAGGGGGACCTGAAGCTTTCTTT. This translates into CSVEGGGPEAFF. The entire variable domain, with the rest obtained from reference TRBV29-1 and TRBJ1-1, is as follows: SAVISQKPSRDICQRGTSLTIQCQVDSQVTMMFWYRQQPGQSLTLIATANQGSEATYESGFVIDKFPISRPNLTFSTLTVSNMSPEDSSIYLCSVEGGGPEAFFGQGTRLTVV.